Listed below are T cell receptor beta chains from one sample, sequenced in a study of blood T cell repertoires in COVID-19. The assay was immunoSEQ multiplex PCR, and TCRdb's table has in-frame clones only and misses some. The sample holds about 190,000 clones; around 83% are singletons and the top ten take around 6.3%. The sequenced material came from peripheral blood. The receptors shown here come from a middle-aged woman with acute or convalescent COVID-19. Each CDR3 is given with its conserved first and last residue. The D gene is left open where the match is weak. The size field is filled for only some rows; it gives once, few, many or a size class.

>.|TRBJ2-7|.|TRBV29-1
CSYWAGREQYF
TGCAGCTATTGGGCGGGACGCGAGCAGTACTTC
>.|TRBJ2-5|TRBD2|TRBV25-1
CALAGSDETQYF
TGTGCCCTAGCGGGGTCTGACGAGACCCAGTACTTC
>once|TRBJ1-1|.|TRBV7-9
CASSANINTEAFF
TGTGCCAGCAGCGCGAATATTAACACTGAAGCTTTCTTT
>.|TRBJ2-2|TRBD2|TRBV24-1
CATSDRHGGGGAGELFF
TGTGCCACCAGTGACCGCCATGGCGGGGGGGGTGCCGGGGAGCTGTTTTTT
>.|TRBJ2-7|TRBD1|TRBV6-4
CASSRNRGPSYEQYF
TGTGCCAGCAGTAGGAACAGGGGGCCCTCCTACGAGCAGTACTTC
>.|TRBJ2-7|.|TRBV14
CASSPHLVRAYEQYF
TGTGCCAGCAGCCCTCATTTAGTGAGAGCCTACGAGCAGTACTTC
>.|TRBJ1-1|TRBD1|TRBV6-5
CASSWDRATEAFF
TGTGCCAGCAGCTGGGACAGGGCCACTGAAGCTTTCTTT
>.|TRBJ2-7|TRBD1|TRBV13
CASSLRQGYEQYF
TGTGCCAGCAGCTTAAGACAGGGCTACGAGCAGTACTTC
>.|TRBJ1-5|.|TRBV27
CASSREGTYNQPQHF
TGTGCCAGCAGCCGAGAAGGGACATATAATCAGCCCCAGCATTTT
>.|TRBJ2-3|TRBD2|TRBV18
CASSPRLAGSTDTQYF
TGTGCCAGCTCACCTCGACTAGCGGGTAGCACAGATACGCAGTATTTT
>.|TRBJ1-2|.|TRBV7-2
CASSVPRDNYGYTF
TGTGCCAGCAGCGTCCCCAGGGATAACTATGGCTACACCTTC
>.|TRBJ2-7|.|TRBV3-1/TRBV3-2
CASSQGGGYPSYEQYF
TGTGCCAGCAGCCAAGGCGGGGGCTACCCCTCCTACGAGCAGTACTTC
>.|TRBJ2-3|.|TRBV10-1
CASSETRSTDTQYF
TGCGCCAGCAGTGAGACTAGGTCCACAGATACGCAGTATTTT
>.|TRBJ1-2|TRBD1|TRBV5-5
CASSLGARTGGYYGYTF
TGTGCCAGCAGCCTTGGGGCCCGGACAGGGGGTTACTATGGCTACACCTTC
>.|TRBJ2-2|TRBD2|TRBV27
CASWSGGANTGELFF
TGTGCCAGCTGGTCCGGGGGGGCGAACACCGGGGAGCTGTTTTTT
>.|TRBJ1-1|.|TRBV19
CASSRGTEAFF
TGTGCCAGTAGCAGGGGAACTGAAGCTTTCTTT
>.|TRBJ2-1|.|TRBV18
CASSPRQGNNEQFF
TGTGCCAGCTCACCACGGCAGGGTAACAATGAGCAGTTCTTC
>.|TRBJ1-5|TRBD1|TRBV18
CASSRTGLSSNQPQHF
TGTGCCAGCTCACGGACAGGGTTGAGTTCCAATCAGCCCCAGCATTTT
>.|TRBJ1-6|.|TRBV9
CASSAQGGALHF
TGTGCCAGCAGCGCCCAGGGTGGGGCCCTCCACTTT
>.|TRBJ1-1|.|TRBV4-1
CASSPRLLESAFF
TGCGCCAGCAGCCCAAGGCTGCTGGAGTCAGCTTTCTTT
>.|TRBJ1-2|.|TRBV3-1/TRBV3-2
CASSQAEAVYGYTF
TGTGCCAGCAGCCAGGCAGAGGCGGTCTATGGCTACACCTTC
>.|TRBJ1-2|.|TRBV28
CASSFRSPFYGYTF
TGTGCCAGCAGTTTCAGGTCTCCTTTCTATGGCTACACCTTC
>.|TRBJ1-3|TRBD1|TRBV6-5
CASSFDRGSFGNTIYF
TGTGCCAGCAGTTTCGACAGGGGATCGTTCGGAAACACCATATATTTT
>.|TRBJ1-6|TRBD1|TRBV6-5
CASSPDGTANSPLHF
TGTGCCAGCAGTCCTGACGGGACAGCTAATTCACCCCTCCACTTT
>.|TRBJ1-5|.|TRBV6-5
CASRRVGNQPQHF
TGTGCCAGCAGGAGGGTGGGAAATCAGCCCCAGCATTTT
>.|TRBJ2-5|TRBD2|TRBV4-1
CASSQSPGTSGPQETQYF
TGCGCCAGCAGCCAAAGTCCCGGGACTAGCGGGCCCCAAGAGACCCAGTACTTC
>.|TRBJ2-3|.|TRBV2
CASKAEDTQYF
TGTGCCAGCAAAGCGGAAGATACGCAGTATTTT
>.|TRBJ1-5|.|TRBV9
CASSVNDGWPQHF
TGTGCCAGCAGCGTAAACGACGGGTGGCCCCAGCATTTT
>.|TRBJ2-5|TRBD2|TRBV7-2
CASSPGLAQETQYF
TGTGCCAGCAGCCCCGGACTAGCTCAAGAGACCCAGTACTTC
>.|TRBJ2-7|TRBD2|TRBV27
CASSYYGAGGIYEQYF
TGTGCCAGCTCCTATTATGGGGCGGGAGGGATCTACGAGCAGTACTTC
>.|TRBJ1-2|TRBD1|TRBV29-1
CSAGQEYGYTF
TGCAGCGCGGGACAGGAGTATGGCTACACCTTC
>.|TRBJ2-1|.|TRBV7-9
CASSLAPPQEQFF
TGTGCCAGCAGCTTAGCCCCCCCTCAGGAGCAGTTCTTC
>.|TRBJ2-3|TRBD2|TRBV19
CASSIGSGATDTQYF
TGTGCCAGTAGTATTGGAAGCGGGGCCACAGATACGCAGTATTTT
>.|TRBJ2-1|TRBD1|TRBV6-5
CASSYGTGVNEQFF
TGTGCCAGCAGTTACGGGACAGGGGTCAATGAGCAGTTCTTC
>.|TRBJ1-6|.|TRBV7-9
CASSSTDNNSPLHF
TGTGCCAGCAGCTCAACAGATAATAATTCACCCCTCCACTTT
>.|TRBJ2-1|TRBD2|TRBV19
CASTGGSSYNEQFF
TGTGCCAGTACGGGAGGGAGCTCCTACAATGAGCAGTTCTTC
>.|TRBJ2-7|TRBD2|TRBV6-5
CASSLAGKLREQYF
TGTGCCAGCAGCCTAGCGGGGAAATTGAGGGAGCAGTACTTC
>.|TRBJ1-1|.|TRBV18
CASSAQEHEAFF
TGTGCCAGCTCCGCCCAGGAACATGAAGCTTTCTTT
>.|TRBJ2-3|TRBD2|TRBV6-5
CASSIRAGAADTQYF
TGTGCCAGCAGCATTCGAGCGGGGGCTGCAGATACGCAGTATTTT
>once|TRBJ2-1|TRBD2|TRBV7-8
CASIPGLAGAHEQFF
TGTGCCAGCATACCGGGACTAGCGGGAGCCCATGAGCAGTTCTTC
>.|TRBJ1-2|.|TRBV19
CASSTMTLFNYGYTF
TGTGCCAGTAGTACCATGACTCTATTTAACTATGGCTACACCTTC
>.|TRBJ1-1|.|TRBV19
CASRGAGAIMNTEAFF
TGTGCCAGTAGAGGGGCGGGGGCCATAATGAACACTGAAGCTTTCTTT
>.|TRBJ2-7|.|TRBV28
CASTSPVSYEQYF
TGTGCCAGCACCAGTCCAGTCTCCTACGAGCAGTACTTC
>.|TRBJ2-5|.|TRBV25-1
CASSGRAQETQYF
TGTGCCAGCAGTGGTAGAGCCCAAGAGACCCAGTACTTC
>.|TRBJ2-1|TRBD2|TRBV9
CASSPEGRGRGENEQFF
TGTGCCAGCAGCCCCGAAGGGCGCGGGAGGGGAGAAAATGAGCAGTTCTTC
>.|TRBJ2-7|.|TRBV19
CASSTQFSYEQYF
TGTGCCAGTAGTACGCAGTTCTCCTACGAGCAGTACTTC
>.|TRBJ1-5|.|TRBV10-2
CASSESTGSQPQHF
TGCGCCAGCAGTGAGTCGACAGGTAGTCAGCCCCAGCATTTT
>.|TRBJ1-1|.|TRBV5-1
CASSSGGAGNTEAFF
TGCGCCAGCAGCAGTGGGGGCGCGGGGAACACTGAAGCTTTCTTT
>.|TRBJ2-2|.|TRBV10-3
CAISESGFDTGELFF
TGTGCCATCAGTGAGAGCGGGTTCGACACCGGGGAGCTGTTTTTT
>few|TRBJ2-1|.|TRBV18
CASSPPSPTSHQFF
TGTGCCAGCTCACCACCGAGCCCTACTAGTCACCAGTTCTTC